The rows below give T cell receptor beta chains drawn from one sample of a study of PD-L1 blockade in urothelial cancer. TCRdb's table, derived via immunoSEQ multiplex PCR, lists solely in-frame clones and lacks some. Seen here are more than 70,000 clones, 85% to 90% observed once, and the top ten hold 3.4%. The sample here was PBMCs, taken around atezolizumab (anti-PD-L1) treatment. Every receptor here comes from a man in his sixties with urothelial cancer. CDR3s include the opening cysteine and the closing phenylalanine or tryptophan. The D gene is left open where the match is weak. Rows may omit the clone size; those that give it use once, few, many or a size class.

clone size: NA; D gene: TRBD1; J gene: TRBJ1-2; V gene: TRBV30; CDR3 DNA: TGTGCCTGGAGTGGTGGGACAGGGGGACATGGCTACACCTTC; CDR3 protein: CAWSGGTGGHGYTF
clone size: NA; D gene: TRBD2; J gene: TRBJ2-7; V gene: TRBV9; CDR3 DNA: TGTGCCAGCAGCGTTGGGACTAGCGCCACCTACGAGCAGTACTTC; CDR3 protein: CASSVGTSATYEQYF
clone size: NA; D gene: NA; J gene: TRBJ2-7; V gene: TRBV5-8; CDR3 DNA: TGTGCCAGCAGCTTCTACAGCTCCTACGAGCAGTACTTC; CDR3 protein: CASSFYSSYEQYF
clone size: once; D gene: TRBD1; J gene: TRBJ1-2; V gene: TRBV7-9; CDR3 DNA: TGTGCCAGCACCCCGACAGGGTTTCAAGGCTACACCTTC; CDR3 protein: CASTPTGFQGYTF
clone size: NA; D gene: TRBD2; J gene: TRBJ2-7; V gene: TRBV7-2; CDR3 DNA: TGTGCCAGCAGCTTAGTAGGTAGCGGGGGGTTTTACGAGCAGTACTTC; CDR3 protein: CASSLVGSGGFYEQYF
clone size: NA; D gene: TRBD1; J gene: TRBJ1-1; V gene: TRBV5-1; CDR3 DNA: TGCGCCAGCAGCCTCCAAATACAGGGGTCTACTGAAGCTTTCTTT; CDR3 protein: CASSLQIQGSTEAFF
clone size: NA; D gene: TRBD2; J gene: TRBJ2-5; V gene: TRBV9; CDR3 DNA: TGTGCCAGCAGCCCCGGGACTAGCGGGATGGGTGAGACCCAGTACTTC; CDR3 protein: CASSPGTSGMGETQYF
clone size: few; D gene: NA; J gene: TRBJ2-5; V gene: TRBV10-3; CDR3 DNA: TGTGCCACCGAGACTCCGACCCTCTCTGGCAAAGAGACCCAGTACTTC; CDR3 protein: CATETPTLSGKETQYF
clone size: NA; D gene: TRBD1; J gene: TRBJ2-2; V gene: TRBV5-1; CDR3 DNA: TGCGCCAGCAGCCCGGACAGGGCGGCCGGGGAGCTGTTTTTT; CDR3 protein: CASSPDRAAGELFF
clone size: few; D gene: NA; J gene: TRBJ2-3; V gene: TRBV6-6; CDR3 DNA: TGTGCCAGCAGTTATGGGTTAACAGGGAGCACAGATACGCAGTATTTT; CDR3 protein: CASSYGLTGSTDTQYF
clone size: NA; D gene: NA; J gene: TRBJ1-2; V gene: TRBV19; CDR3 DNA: TGTGCCAGTAGGACGACAGGCATCCGACTTAGCTATGGCTACACCTTC; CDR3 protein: CASRTTGIRLSYGYTF
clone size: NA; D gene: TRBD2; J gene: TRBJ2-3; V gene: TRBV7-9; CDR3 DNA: TGTGCCAGCAGCTTCGTTAGCGGGGGGAGGACAGATACGCAGTATTTT; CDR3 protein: CASSFVSGGRTDTQYF
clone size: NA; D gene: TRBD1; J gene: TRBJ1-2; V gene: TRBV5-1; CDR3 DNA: TGCGCCAGCAGCTTGGCCCAGGGGGCAAGCTATGGCTACACCTTC; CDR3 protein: CASSLAQGASYGYTF
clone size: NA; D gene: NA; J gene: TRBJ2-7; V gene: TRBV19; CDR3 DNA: TGTGCCAGTACTTCTTCGCCCCTCGGCGAGCAGTACTTC; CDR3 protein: CASTSSPLGEQYF
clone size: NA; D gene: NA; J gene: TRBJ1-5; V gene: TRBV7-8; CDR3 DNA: TGTGCCAGCAGCCCTAAGGAAACAGGGATTAGTCAGCCCCAGCATTTT; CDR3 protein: CASSPKETGISQPQHF
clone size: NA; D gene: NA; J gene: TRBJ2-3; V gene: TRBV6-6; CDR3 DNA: TGTGCCAGCAGTTACCCGACAGGAGTTAATCCAGATACGCAGTATTTT; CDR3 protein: CASSYPTGVNPDTQYF
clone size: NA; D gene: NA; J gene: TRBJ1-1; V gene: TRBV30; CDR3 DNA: TGTGCCTGGAGGTCGGGAACGAACACTGAAGCTTTCTTT; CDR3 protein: CAWRSGTNTEAFF
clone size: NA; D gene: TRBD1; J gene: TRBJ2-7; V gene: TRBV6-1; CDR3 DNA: TGTGCCAGCAGTGAAATAACAGGGGCTCGCGACGAGCAGTACTTC; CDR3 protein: CASSEITGARDEQYF
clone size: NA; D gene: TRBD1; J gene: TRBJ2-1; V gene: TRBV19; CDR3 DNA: TGTGCCAGTAGAAGGACAGGGCTCTGGAACAATGAGCAGTTCTTC; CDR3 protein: CASRRTGLWNNEQFF
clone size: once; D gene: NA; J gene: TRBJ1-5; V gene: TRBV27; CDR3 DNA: TGTGCCAGCAGCCTCTTCGAGAATCAGCCCCAGCATTTT; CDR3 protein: CASSLFENQPQHF
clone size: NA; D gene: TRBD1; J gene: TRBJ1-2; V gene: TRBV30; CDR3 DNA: TGTGCCTGGAGGATCCCCGGGACAGGGGGCTACACCTTC; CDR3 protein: CAWRIPGTGGYTF
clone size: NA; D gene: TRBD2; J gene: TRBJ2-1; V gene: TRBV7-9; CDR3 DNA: TGTGCCAGCAGCTTAGGAAGGACGGGGGGTTACAATGAGCAGTTCTTC; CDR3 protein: CASSLGRTGGYNEQFF
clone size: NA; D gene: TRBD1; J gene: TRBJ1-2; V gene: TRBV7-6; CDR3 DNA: TGTGCCAGCAGCCTCACGGCCGGGACAGGGATTACTAACTATGGCTACACCTTC; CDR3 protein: CASSLTAGTGITNYGYTF
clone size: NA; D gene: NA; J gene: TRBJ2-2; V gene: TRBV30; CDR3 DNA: TGTGCCTGGGCCGGTAGCGGCACCGGGGAGCTGTTTTTT; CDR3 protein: CAWAGSGTGELFF
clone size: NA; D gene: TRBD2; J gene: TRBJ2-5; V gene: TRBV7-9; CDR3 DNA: TGTGCCAGCAGCCTTAGCGGGCTGCAAGAGACCCAGTACTTC; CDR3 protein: CASSLSGLQETQYF
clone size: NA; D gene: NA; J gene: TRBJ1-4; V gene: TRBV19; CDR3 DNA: TGTGCCAGTAGTATAATGACAGGAGGAAATGAAAAACTGTTTTTT; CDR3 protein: CASSIMTGGNEKLFF
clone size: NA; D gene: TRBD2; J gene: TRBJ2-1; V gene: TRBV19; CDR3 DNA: TGTGCCAGTAGTATAGATGCCGGACTAGCGGGGGACAATGAGCAGTTCTTC; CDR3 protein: CASSIDAGLAGDNEQFF
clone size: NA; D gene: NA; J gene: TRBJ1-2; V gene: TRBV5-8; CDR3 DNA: TGTGCCAGCAGCTTGGTGGGGAGTTATGGCTACACCTTC; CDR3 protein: CASSLVGSYGYTF
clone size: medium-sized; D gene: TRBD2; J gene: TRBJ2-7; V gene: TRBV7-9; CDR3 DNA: TGTGCCAGCAGCTTCGGAGCGGGAGGGAACGAGCAGTACTTC; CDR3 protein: CASSFGAGGNEQYF
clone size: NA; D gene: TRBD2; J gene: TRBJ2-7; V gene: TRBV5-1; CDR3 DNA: TGCGCCAGCAGCCCCGGGACTAGCGTCTACGAGCAGTACTTC; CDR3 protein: CASSPGTSVYEQYF
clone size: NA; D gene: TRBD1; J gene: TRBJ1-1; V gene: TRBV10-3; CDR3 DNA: TGTGCCATCAGGGGACAGCAGAACACTGAAGCTTTCTTT; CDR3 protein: CAIRGQQNTEAFF
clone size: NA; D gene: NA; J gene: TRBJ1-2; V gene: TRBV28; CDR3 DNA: TGTGCCAGCAGTACGACAGGCCCTGGCTACACCTTC; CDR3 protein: CASSTTGPGYTF
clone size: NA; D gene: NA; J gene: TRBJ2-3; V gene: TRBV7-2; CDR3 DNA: TGTGCCAGCACCTTGACTTCTCTTAGCACAGATACGCAGTATTTT; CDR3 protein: CASTLTSLSTDTQYF
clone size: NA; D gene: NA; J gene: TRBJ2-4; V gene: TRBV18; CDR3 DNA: TGTGCCAGCTCACCGAGCGGGGGACAGAACATTCAGTACTTC; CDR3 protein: CASSPSGGQNIQYF
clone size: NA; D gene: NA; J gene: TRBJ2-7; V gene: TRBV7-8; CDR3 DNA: TGTGCCAGCAGCCCACCACAGACCTACGAGCAGTACTTC; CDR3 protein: CASSPPQTYEQYF
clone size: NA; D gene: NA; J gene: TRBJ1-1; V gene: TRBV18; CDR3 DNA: TGTGCCAGCTCACCACCCTGGGGAGGGTCCACTGAAGCTTTCTTT; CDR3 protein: CASSPPWGGSTEAFF
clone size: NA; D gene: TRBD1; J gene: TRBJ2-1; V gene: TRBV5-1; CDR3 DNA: TGCGCCAGCAGCTGGTCCCCGGGACAGGGTGGTCGAAAGTTCTTC; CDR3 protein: CASSWSPGQGGRKFF
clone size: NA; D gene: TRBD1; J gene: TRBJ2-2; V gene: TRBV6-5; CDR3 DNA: TGTGCCAGCAGGGGGACAGGGAGGACCGGGGAGCTGTTTTTT; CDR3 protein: CASRGTGRTGELFF
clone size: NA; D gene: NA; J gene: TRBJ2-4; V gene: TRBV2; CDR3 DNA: TGTGCCAGCAAGGGGGACGCTGAAGCCAAAAACATTCAGTACTTC; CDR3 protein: CASKGDAEAKNIQYF
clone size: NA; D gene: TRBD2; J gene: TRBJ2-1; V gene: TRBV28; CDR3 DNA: TGTGCCAGCGGTGGGGGACTAGCGACCTACAATGAGCAGTTCTTC; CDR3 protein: CASGGGLATYNEQFF
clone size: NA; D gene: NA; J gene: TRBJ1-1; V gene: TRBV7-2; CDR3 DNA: TGTGCCAGCAGCCAGGGCTATTACACTGAAGCTTTCTTT; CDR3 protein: CASSQGYYTEAFF
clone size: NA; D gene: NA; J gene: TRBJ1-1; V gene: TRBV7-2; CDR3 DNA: TGTGCCAGCAGCTCCCGGTGGGGAGGGGCCGCGGGGACTGAAGCTTTCTTT; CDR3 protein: CASSSRWGGAAGTEAFF
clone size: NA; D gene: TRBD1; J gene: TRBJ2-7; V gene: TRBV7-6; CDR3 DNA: TGTGCCAGCAGCTTAGGGGGAAGGACAGGGAGAGGATACGAGCAGTACTTC; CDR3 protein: CASSLGGRTGRGYEQYF
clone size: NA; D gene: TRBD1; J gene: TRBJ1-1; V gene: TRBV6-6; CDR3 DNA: TGTGCCAGCAGTTATCCGGGACAGGGCTTCACTGAAGCTTTCTTT; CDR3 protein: CASSYPGQGFTEAFF
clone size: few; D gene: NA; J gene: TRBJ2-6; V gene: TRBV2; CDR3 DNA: TGTGCCAGCAGGAGAGGGGGTGGGGCCAACGTCCTGACTTTC; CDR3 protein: CASRRGGGANVLTF
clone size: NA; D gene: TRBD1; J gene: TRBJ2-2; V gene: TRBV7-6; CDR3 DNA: TGTGCCAGCAGCCCAACAGGGGCCGGGGAGCTGTTTTTT; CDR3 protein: CASSPTGAGELFF
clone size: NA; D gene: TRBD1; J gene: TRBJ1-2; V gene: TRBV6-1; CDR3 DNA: TGTGCCAGCAGTGAAGTCGGGACAGGGCGACAAAACTATGGCTACACCTTC; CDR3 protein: CASSEVGTGRQNYGYTF
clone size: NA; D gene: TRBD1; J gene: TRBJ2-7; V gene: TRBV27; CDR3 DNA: TGTGCCAGCAGTTCGTACGACAGGGCCCACGAGCAGTACTTC; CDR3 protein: CASSSYDRAHEQYF
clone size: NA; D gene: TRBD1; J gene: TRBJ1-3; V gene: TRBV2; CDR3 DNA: TGTGCCAGAACAGGGACAGACTCTGGAAACACCATATATTTT; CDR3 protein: CARTGTDSGNTIYF
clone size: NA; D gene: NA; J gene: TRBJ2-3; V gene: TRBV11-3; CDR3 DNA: TGTGCCAGCAGCCCCGACCGAGGCTTTAGCACAGATACGCAGTATTTT; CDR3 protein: CASSPDRGFSTDTQYF
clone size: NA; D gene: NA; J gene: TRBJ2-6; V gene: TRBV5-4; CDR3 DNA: TGTGCCAGCTCCGGCCGGACAGGGGCCAACGTCCTGACTTTC; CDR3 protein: CASSGRTGANVLTF
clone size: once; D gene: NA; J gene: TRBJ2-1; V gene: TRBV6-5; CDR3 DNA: TGTGCCAGCAGGTCTCGGACTAACTACAATGAGCAGTTCTTC; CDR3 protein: CASRSRTNYNEQFF
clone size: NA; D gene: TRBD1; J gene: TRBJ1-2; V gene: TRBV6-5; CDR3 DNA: TGTGCCATCCGACAGGGGGCGCTGGGCTACACCTTC; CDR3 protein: CAIRQGALGYTF
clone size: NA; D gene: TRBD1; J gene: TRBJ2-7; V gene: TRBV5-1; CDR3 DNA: TGCGCCAGCAGCTTGGGGGGACAGGGGGCCTACGAGCAGTACTTC; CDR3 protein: CASSLGGQGAYEQYF
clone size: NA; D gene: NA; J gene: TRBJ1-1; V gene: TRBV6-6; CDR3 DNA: TGTGCCAGCAGACCGGGGGGTGTGAGGGAAACTGAAGCTTTCTTT; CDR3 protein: CASRPGGVRETEAFF